Listed below are T cell receptor beta chains from one sample, sequenced in a study of identifying expanded T cells in peripheral blood. The protocol was immunoSEQ multiplex PCR, while the TCRdb copy is restricted to in-frame clones and leaves out a portion. The data hold tens of thousands of clones, with approximately 91% observed a single time. Sequencing was carried out using blood. The receptors here all came from a person aged 18-70 years in good health. Both conserved end residues are part of each CDR3. The order of the fields is D gene, V gene, J gene, clone size, CDR3 DNA, CDR3 protein. The D gene is left open where the match is weak. Only part of the rows carry a size: once, few, many, or a class if the clone is expanded.

-	TRBV2	TRBJ2-1	-	TGTGCCAGCAGACTGGGCAGCTACAATGAGCAGTTCTTC	CASRLGSYNEQFF
-	TRBV5-4	TRBJ2-1	once	TGTGCCAGCAGCTTGGTTGCCACGCGACTCCCCGGGAATGAGCAGTTCTTC	CASSLVATRLPGNEQFF
-	TRBV6-1	TRBJ2-7	-	TGTGCCAGCAGTGTCGGCGTAACCTACGAGCAGTACTTC	CASSVGVTYEQYF
-	TRBV30	TRBJ1-5	-	TGTGCCTGGAGTGTGCGGACGGGGACACATCAGCCCCAGCATTTT	CAWSVRTGTHQPQHF
TRBD2	TRBV7-6	TRBJ2-3	once	TGTGCCAGCTCAAAGCAGCGGGGATCAGATACGCAGTATTTT	CASSKQRGSDTQYF
-	TRBV7-3	TRBJ2-3	-	TGTGCCAGCAGCTCTACCAAGGCAGATACGCAGTATTTT	CASSSTKADTQYF
TRBD1	TRBV30	TRBJ2-7	-	TGTGCCTGGAGCGGGACAGGGGTCTACGAGCAGTACTTC	CAWSGTGVYEQYF
-	TRBV13	TRBJ1-2	-	TGTGCCAGCAGCTTAGGAAGAGGGCAGGGCGTTAACTATGGCTACACCTTC	CASSLGRGQGVNYGYTF
-	TRBV9	TRBJ2-2	-	TGTGCCAGCAGCCCCCTCCCCGGGGAGCTGTTTTTT	CASSPLPGELFF
TRBD1	TRBV9	TRBJ1-2	-	TGTGCCAGCAGCGATAATCCGGCGGGACAGGGTTCCCTCTATGGCTACACCTTC	CASSDNPAGQGSLYGYTF
-	TRBV6-1	TRBJ2-1	-	TGTGCCAGCAGTGAAGCCCCTTGGAGGGCCTCCAATGAGCAGTTCTTC	CASSEAPWRASNEQFF
-	TRBV27	TRBJ1-1	few	TGTGCCAGCAGTTTAGGGGGATGGGACACTGAAGCTTTCTTT	CASSLGGWDTEAFF
TRBD2	TRBV7-2	TRBJ2-7	once	TGTGCCAGCAGCACGACTAGCGGTTACTCCTACGAGCAGTACTTC	CASSTTSGYSYEQYF
TRBD1	TRBV11-3	TRBJ1-3	-	TGTGCCAGCAGTCTCATTCGGGGACAGAGAAACACCATATATTTT	CASSLIRGQRNTIYF
TRBD1	TRBV13	TRBJ2-3	-	TGTGCCAGCACGCAGACAGGGAAAGATACGCAGTATTTT	CASTQTGKDTQYF
-	TRBV5-1	TRBJ1-1	-	TGCGCCAGCAGCTTGCAGGGAGGGACTGAAGCTTTCTTT	CASSLQGGTEAFF
TRBD2	TRBV9	TRBJ2-7	few	TGTGCCAGCAGCGAGTCCCCCCTAGCGGGAACCTACGAGCAGTACTTC	CASSESPLAGTYEQYF
TRBD1	TRBV2	TRBJ1-5	-	TGTGCCAGCAGTACCGGGACAGGGGGTCAGCCCCAGCATTTT	CASSTGTGGQPQHF
-	TRBV29-1	TRBJ1-2	-	TGCAGCGTTGTACTTCAGATAACAAACTATGGCTACACCTTC	CSVVLQITNYGYTF
-	TRBV9	TRBJ1-6	-	TGTGCCAGCAGCCCCGGCTGGAGGACAGAAGAATCACCCCTCCACTTT	CASSPGWRTEESPLHF
-	TRBV6-1	TRBJ2-2	-	TGTGCCAGCAGGGCAGCTAACACCGGGGAGCTGTTTTTT	CASRAANTGELFF
-	TRBV28	TRBJ1-1	-	TGTGCCAGCAGTCCCTGGAACACTGAAGCTTTCTTT	CASSPWNTEAFF
TRBD2	TRBV13	TRBJ2-1	once	TGTGCCAGCAGCTTCGCCGGGACTAGCGGGAGGGGGTACAATGAGCAGTTCTTC	CASSFAGTSGRGYNEQFF
-	TRBV5-4	TRBJ2-3	-	TGTGCCAGCAGCTTAGCAGTAAATCCATCTAGCACAGATACGCAGTATTTT	CASSLAVNPSSTDTQYF